What follows are 31 T cell receptor beta chains derived from one specimen sequenced in a study of OX40 agonist ivuxolimab in advanced cancers. Only in-frame clones appear in the TCRdb table, and some are missing; sequencing was by immunoSEQ multiplex PCR. The table records 46,000 or so clones, 70% to 80% of them present only once. The material sequenced was CD4+ or CD8+ T cells sorted from blood, taken in a trial of the OX40 agonist ivuxolimab. Receptor source: an adult with an advanced solid tumor such as melanoma, head and neck, liver or kidney cancer.

V is TRBV2 and J is TRBJ2-4; 7 bases line up with TRBD2. Germline V CDR1 and CDR2: SNHLY, FYNNEI. V shed 0 bases, J shed 0 bases, and the junction held 5 bases outside the gene matches. The CDR3 is made up of 17 amino acids. This CDR3 reads CASSEAGGGLAKNIQYF. Here the CDR3 DNA reads TGTGCCAGCAGTGAAGCTGGGGGAGGGCTAGCCAAAAACATTCAGTACTTC. Full variable domain (rest looked up from reference TRBV2 and TRBJ2-4): EPEVTQTPSHQVTQMGQEVILRCVPISNHLYFYWYRQILGQKVEFLVSFYNNEISEKSEIFDDQFSVERPDGSNFTLKIRSTKLEDSAMYFCASSEAGGGLAKNIQYFGAGTRLSVL.

The V call is TRBV2, the J call TRBJ2-7; a weak D match, TRBD1 (6 bases). The CDR3 runs to 14 residues. V gave up 6 bases and J gave up 2 bases, with 14 bases separating them. Germline V lookup: CDR1 SNHLY, CDR2 FYNNEI. The CDR3 loop is CASRNYRETYEQYF. The CDR3 nucleotides are TGTGCCAGCAGGAATTACAGGGAGACCTACGAGCAGTACTTC.

V and J are TRBV5-1 and TRBJ1-6; 9 bases match TRBD1. The CDR3 runs to 16 residues. Germline V gene lookup returns CDR1 SGHRS and CDR2 YFSETQ. With 1 base clipped from V and 6 bases from J, the junction kept 5 bases outside the gene matches. The CDR3: CASSLPDRGGNSPLHF. In DNA form, the CDR3 reads TGCGCCAGCAGCTTGCCGGACAGGGGCGGTAATTCACCCCTCCACTTT. The full variable domain, completed using reference TRBV5-1 and TRBJ1-6, is KAGVTQTPRYLIKTRGQQVTLSCSPISGHRSVSWYQQTPGQGLQFLFEYFSETQRNKGNFPGRFSGRQFSNSRSEMNVSTLELGDSALYLCASSLPDRGGNSPLHFGNGTRLTVT.

This clone is classed as medium-sized (0.01 to 0.1%). V is TRBV7-9 and J is TRBJ1-1, with 7 nucleotides matching TRBD1. This CDR3 region has 16 residues. J gave up 4 bases and V 3 bases, and 11 bases lay outside the gene matches. Germline values: CDR1 SEHNR, CDR2 FQNEAQ (reference sequence). The DNA of the CDR3 is TGTGCCAGCAGCTTCGAACAGGGGTTCGGGCTCACTGAAGCTTTCTTT. Translated: CASSFEQGFGLTEAFF.

The CDR3, as DNA: TGTGCCAGCAGTCGGACCGGGGGTGAGCAGTTCTTC. Translated, it gives CASSRTGGEQFF. The rearrangement joins TRBV6-1 to TRBJ2-1; weak D call: TRBD2 (6 bases). The germline V gene has CDR1 MNHNS and CDR2 SASEGT. With 5 bases removed from V and 9 bases from J, the gap between germline ends came to 11 bases. This CDR3 contains 12 residues.

The chain recombines TRBV6-1 with TRBJ1-3; a weak D match, TRBD1 (6 bases). Germline loops: CDR1 MNHNS, CDR2 SASEGT. This CDR3 region has 14 residues. V was cut by 5 bases and J by 2 bases, with 10 bases left in between. The CDR3 loop is CASSPTGPGNTIYF. The DNA of the CDR3 is TGTGCCAGCAGTCCGACAGGCCCTGGAAACACCATATATTTT.

The genes are TRBV19 and TRBJ1-3; D gene uncertain. Deletions cut 1 base from V and 0 bases from J, with 7 bases between. Germline CDR1 and CDR2: LNHDA and SQIVND (reference sequence). The CDR3 runs to 15 residues. The CDR3 loop is CASSIARGSGNTIYF. DNA of the CDR3: TGTGCCAGTAGTATAGCCCGGGGCTCTGGAAACACCATATATTTT.

The chain uses TRBV9 and TRBJ1-4; D remains unclear. Germline-derived CDR1 and CDR2 are SGDLS and YYNGEE. Trimming took off 1 base at V and 0 bases at J, with 7 bases between the two ends. The CDR3 covers 15 residues. In nucleotides, the CDR3 is TGTGCCAGCAGCGTAATGGGTGCAACTAATGAAAAACTGTTTTTT. Residues: CASSVMGATNEKLFF.

The gene calls are TRBV28 and TRBJ1-5, with 7 positions matching TRBD1. Germline V gene sequence: CDR1 MDHEN, CDR2 SYDVKM. V lost 10 bases, J lost 1 base, and 13 bases stayed unmatched. CDR3 size: 16 residues. CDR3 protein: CAIKTGLRGSNQPQHF. CDR3 DNA sequence: TGTGCCATCAAGACAGGGCTCAGGGGAAGCAATCAGCCCCAGCATTTT.

The chain carries TRBV5-6 and TRBJ1-1; D possibly corresponds to TRBD1 (6 bases). V lost 0 bases, J lost 4 bases, and 22 bases lay in between. This CDR3 is 18 amino acids long. CDR1 is SGHDT and CDR2 is YYEEEE in the germline V gene. CDR3 DNA: TGTGCCAGCAGCTTGGCCATCTTTGGGGGCCGGAGGAGCACTGAAGCTTTCTTT. It is translated as CASSLAIFGGRRSTEAFF. Full variable domain (remainder filled in from reference TRBV5-6 and TRBJ1-1): DAGVTQSPTHLIKTRGQQVTLRCSPKSGHDTVSWYQQALGQGPQFIFQYYEEEERQRGNFPDRFSGHQFPNYSSELNVNALLLGDSALYLCASSLAIFGGRRSTEAFFGQGTRLTVV.

The CDR3 region has the DNA TGTGCCAGCAGCCAAAGACAGGGTTACACTGAAGCTTTCTTT. Protein: CASSQRQGYTEAFF. The chain couples TRBV11-2 to TRBJ1-1; 7 bases agree with TRBD1. CDR3 size: 14 residues. Germline V gene sequence: CDR1 SGHAT, CDR2 FQNNGV. V was clipped by 5 bases and J by 3 bases; unmatched bases: 6.

The chain employs TRBV10-3 and TRBJ1-1, with 8 bases identical to TRBD1. The CDR3 sequence is 13 residues long. V shed 5 bases, J shed 7 bases, and the junction held 6 bases outside the gene matches. Germline CDR1 and CDR2: ENHRY and SYGVKD. This CDR3 reads CAISFQGADEAFF. In DNA form, the CDR3 reads TGTGCCATCAGTTTCCAGGGGGCCGATGAAGCTTTCTTT.

This clone was recorded only once. V gene TRBV28 combines with J gene TRBJ2-7; TRBD1 aligns across 8 bases. This CDR3 is 16 amino acids long. V gave up 6 bases and J gave up 3 bases; unmatched junction bases: 13. CDR1 is MDHEN and CDR2 is SYDVKM in the germline V gene. The CDR3 region is CASSLEVGGQGYEQYF. For the CDR3, the DNA is TGTGCCAGCAGCCTCGAGGTGGGTGGACAGGGCTACGAGCAGTACTTC.

The CDR3 is CASSIWGQGELYGYTF. CDR3 nucleotides: TGTGCCAGTAGTATATGGGGACAGGGAGAACTCTATGGCTACACCTTC. This chain joins TRBV19 and TRBJ1-2, with 9 positions matching TRBD1. Germline V gene sequence: CDR1 LNHDA, CDR2 SQIVND (reference sequence). V gave up 2 bases and J gave up 4 bases; unmatched junction bases: 8. This CDR3 comprises 16 residues.

J is TRBJ1-5 and V is TRBV7-8; maybe TRBD1 (5 bases). The length of the CDR3 is 16 residues. V was cut by 6 bases and J by 2 bases, with 17 bases left in between. Germline CDR1 reads SGHVS; CDR2 reads FQNEAQ. DNA of the CDR3: TGTGCCAGCAGTCACAACACGGGGGGAGGCAATCAGCCCCAGCATTTT. This codes for CASSHNTGGGNQPQHF.

The chain is built from TRBV28 and TRBJ1-1; TRBD1 matches at 10 bases. This CDR3 contains 14 residues. The germline CDR1 and CDR2 sequences are MDHEN and SYDVKM. V trimming: 4 bases; J trimming: 5 bases; junction bases outside the gene matches: 4. CDR3 coding DNA: TGTGCCAGCAGTTCGGGACAGGGGACGACTGAAGCTTTCTTT. It translates to CASSSGQGTTEAFF. Combining the CDR3 with reference TRBV28 and TRBJ1-1 gives the whole variable domain DVKVTQSSRYLVKRTGEKVFLECVQDMDHENMFWYRQDPGLGLRLIYFSYDVKMKEKGDIPEGYSVSREKKERFSLILESASTNQTSMYLCASSSGQGTTEAFFGQGTRLTVV.

The chain joins TRBV10-1 to TRBJ2-7; 9 bases align to TRBD1. Germline trimming cut 6 bases from V and 3 bases from J; bases unmatched to any gene: 6. CDR1 and CDR2 from the germline V gene are WNHNN and SYGVQD (reference sequence). The CDR3 spans 14 residues. The CDR3 spells CASSRGTGIYEQYF. CDR3 nucleotides: TGCGCCAGCAGCCGCGGGACAGGGATCTACGAGCAGTACTTC.

The chain combines TRBV21-1 with TRBJ2-7; the table's D call, TRBD2, was not checked against the DNA. TRBV21-1 is designated a pseudogene. The CDR3 totals 18 residues. CDR3 region: CASSTRTSGSSFFYEQYF. The CDR3 DNA sequence: TGTGCCAGCAGCACAAGGACTAGCGGGAGTTCATTTTTCTACGAGCAGTACTTC.

V usage is TRBV11-2 and J usage is TRBJ1-2; D gene ambiguous. V lost 3 bases to trimming and J lost 8 bases, with 7 bases between them. Per germline, CDR1 SGHAT and CDR2 FQNNGV. This CDR3 is built from 11 residues. The CDR3 DNA sequence: TGTGCCAGCAGCTTTAGGGAAGGCTACACCTTC. Encoded protein: CASSFREGYTF.

The chain joins TRBV7-2 to TRBJ1-2, with 9 bases fitting TRBD1. CDR3 length equals 17 residues. Trimming took 7 bases from V and 2 from J; bases not matched to a gene: 14. Germline values: CDR1 SGHTA, CDR2 FQGNSA. The CDR3 protein is CASTLGTGWDGNYGYTF. The CDR3 DNA sequence: TGTGCCAGCACCCTTGGGACAGGGTGGGATGGCAACTATGGCTACACCTTC.

The gene calls are TRBV27 and TRBJ2-6; D remains ambiguous. Germline lookup yields CDR1 MNHEY and CDR2 SMNVEV (reference sequence). With 6 bases removed from V and 2 bases from J, the gap between germline ends came to 14 bases. There are 16 residues in the CDR3. CDR3 residues: CASSSPPRTGANVLTF. The CDR3 region has the DNA TGTGCCAGCAGCTCCCCCCCCAGGACTGGGGCCAACGTCCTGACTTTC.

This clone is labeled medium-sized. This chain uses TRBV5-1 with TRBJ1-2; 7 nucleotides align to TRBD1. Germline V gene data show CDR1 as SGHRS and CDR2 as YFSETQ. After removal of 0 bases from V and 1 base from J, the junction contained 3 bases not matched to a gene. This CDR3 has 15 amino acids. The DNA for the CDR3 is TGCGCCAGCAGCTTGGCCGGGACAGATAACTATGGCTACACCTTC. Translating it yields CASSLAGTDNYGYTF.

The CDR3 protein is CASSTSPIPAYEQYF. For the CDR3, the DNA is TGTGCCAGTAGTACCTCGCCGATTCCAGCCTACGAGCAGTACTTC. The genes are TRBV19 and TRBJ2-7; D remains ambiguous. Germline CDR1 LNHDA, CDR2 SQIVND (reference sequence). CDR3 length: 15 amino acids. Trimming left V 4 bases short and J 2 bases short, with 15 bases between.

This rearrangement joins TRBV7-3 to TRBJ1-5; 8 bases are a match to TRBD1. There are 14 residues in the CDR3. Trimming at V came to 4 bases and at J to 6 bases, leaving 5 bases not matched to a gene. Germline assignment: CDR1 SGHTA and CDR2 FQGTGA. The DNA of the CDR3 is TGTGCCAGCAGCTCCAGGGGGCAATTTCAGCCCCAGCATTTT. Translated, it gives CASSSRGQFQPQHF.

The chain recombines TRBV5-6 with TRBJ1-2, with D uncertain. Per germline, CDR1 SGHDT and CDR2 YYEEEE. V shed 2 bases and J shed 8 bases, with 25 bases lying between them. CDR3 size: 17 residues. CDR3 in amino acids: CASSFRPRRRYIGGYTF. DNA of the CDR3: TGTGCCAGCAGCTTCCGGCCACGTCGCAGGTATATTGGGGGCTACACCTTC.

Only one count was recorded for this clone. The rearrangement joins TRBV6-5 to TRBJ2-2; TRBD2 might be the D (5 bases). The germline CDR1 and CDR2 sequences are MNHEY and SVGAGI. There are 14 residues in the CDR3. Trimming took off 8 bases at V and 2 bases at J, with 12 bases between the two ends. CDR3 residues: CASLRGLNTGELFF. The CDR3 DNA reads TGTGCCAGCCTCCGAGGGCTTAACACCGGGGAGCTGTTTTTT.

The chain recombines TRBV27 with TRBJ2-3; D gene ambiguous. The CDR3 covers 14 residues. Trimming cost V 2 bases and J 2 bases, with 8 bases left between them. Germline CDR1 reads MNHEY; CDR2 reads SMNVEV (reference sequence). The CDR3 protein is CASSLRGYTDTQYF. The DNA for the CDR3 is TGTGCCAGCAGTTTACGTGGGTACACAGATACGCAGTATTTT.

This chain joins TRBV6-5 and TRBJ1-5; D remains unclear. Germline loops: CDR1 MNHEY, CDR2 SVGAGI. Trimming took 7 bases from V and 3 from J, leaving 16 bases between them. The CDR3 is made up of 15 amino acids. The CDR3 here is CASMPGSSYNQPQHF. The CDR3 bases are TGTGCCAGCATGCCAGGATCCTCCTACAATCAGCCCCAGCATTTT.

Only a few counts were recorded for this clone. The chain employs TRBV28 and TRBJ2-7; TRBD1 aligns across 7 bases. The CDR3 runs to 18 residues. Germline loops: CDR1 MDHEN, CDR2 SYDVKM. V shed 3 bases, J shed 0 bases, and the junction held 14 bases outside the gene matches. The CDR3 DNA is TGTGCCAGCAGTTTTTTTCTAGGGTTACAGGGGATCTCCTACGAGCAGTACTTC. Amino acids: CASSFFLGLQGISYEQYF. Complete variable domain (other parts from reference TRBV28 and TRBJ2-7): DVKVTQSSRYLVKRTGEKVFLECVQDMDHENMFWYRQDPGLGLRLIYFSYDVKMKEKGDIPEGYSVSREKKERFSLILESASTNQTSMYLCASSFFLGLQGISYEQYFGPGTRLTVT.

This chain connects TRBV9 to TRBJ2-3, with 9 bases lining up with TRBD2. CDR1 SGDLS and CDR2 YYNGEE come from the germline V gene. The V segment lost 0 bases and the J segment 3 bases; nucleotides outside the gene matches: 5. The CDR3 totals 16 residues. This chain's CDR3 is CASSVGLAGETDTQYF. CDR3 coding DNA: TGTGCCAGCAGCGTAGGGTTAGCGGGAGAAACAGATACGCAGTATTTT.

The rearrangement joins TRBV21-1 to TRBJ2-4. TRBV21-1 is a documented pseudogene. This CDR3 is 16 amino acids long. CDR3 sequence (DNA): TGTGCCAGCATCCCGAACCCAGCCTGGGCCAAAAACATTCAGTACTTC. Residues: CASIPNPAWAKNIQYF.